The rows below give T cell receptor beta chains drawn from one sample of a study of blood T cell repertoires in COVID-19. TCRdb's copy holds only in-frame clones and misses some; the assay was immunoSEQ multiplex PCR. The sample lists 250,000 to 350,000 clones; roughly 88% were seen once. The sample taken for sequencing was peripheral blood. The receptors derive from a woman between 45 and 65 years old with acute or convalescent COVID-19. CDR3s include the opening cysteine and the closing phenylalanine or tryptophan. D genes are given only for firm matches. Clone size appears in some rows only: once, few, many, or a class for an expanded clone.

j_call d_call clone_size v_call cdr3_aa cdr3_nt
TRBJ1-4 TRBD1 once TRBV7-9 CASSLLGGGLNEKLFF TGTGCCAGCAGCTTACTCGGAGGGGGCCTTAATGAAAAACTGTTTTTT
TRBJ2-7 . . TRBV28 CASSSQQGGYVEQYF TGTGCCAGCAGTTCACAACAGGGTGGCTACGTCGAGCAGTACTTC
TRBJ1-2 TRBD1 . TRBV28 CASSLGQGYGYTF TGTGCCAGCAGTCTCGGACAGGGCTATGGCTACACCTTC
TRBJ2-7 TRBD2 . TRBV2 CASSEGGGSGYEQYF TGTGCCAGCAGTGAAGGTGGCGGGAGTGGTTACGAGCAGTACTTC
TRBJ2-5 . . TRBV3-1/TRBV3-2 CASSQAGNQETQYF TGTGCCAGCAGCCAGGCGGGTAACCAAGAGACCCAGTACTTC
TRBJ1-2 . few TRBV5-4 CASRAGTGIANYGYTF TGTGCCAGCAGGGCTGGCACAGGGATAGCTAACTATGGCTACACCTTC
TRBJ2-7 TRBD2 . TRBV4-1 CASSAGLAGLSYEQYF TGCGCCAGCAGCGCCGGACTAGCGGGGCTCTCCTACGAGCAGTACTTC
TRBJ1-1 . few TRBV14 CASSQVGYRETEAFF TGTGCCAGCAGCCAAGTCGGTTACAGGGAGACTGAAGCTTTCTTT
TRBJ2-1 . . TRBV11-3 CASSLGLSNEQFF TGTGCCAGCAGCTTAGGACTCTCCAATGAGCAGTTCTTC
TRBJ1-1 TRBD1 once TRBV7-9 CASSLAQGVDTEAFF TGTGCCAGCAGCTTAGCGCAGGGGGTGGACACTGAAGCTTTCTTT
TRBJ1-5 . . TRBV5-5 CASSLYWRRGSYSNQPQHF TGTGCCAGCAGCTTGTACTGGCGCAGGGGCTCCTATAGCAATCAGCCCCAGCATTTT
TRBJ2-1 TRBD2 . TRBV2 CARTSGRAGNSYNEQFF TGTGCCAGGACTAGCGGGAGGGCCGGAAACTCCTACAATGAGCAGTTCTTC
TRBJ1-2 . . TRBV27 CASSSVGGNYGYTF TGTGCCAGCAGTTCAGTCGGGGGTAACTATGGCTACACCTTC
TRBJ2-7 . . TRBV7-9 CASSLWPGGYEQYF TGTGCCAGCAGCTTATGGCCAGGGGGGTACGAGCAGTACTTC
TRBJ1-6 . many TRBV9 CASSVGAGQIHSPSPLHF TGTGCCAGCAGCGTAGGAGCGGGACAAATCCATTCTCCTTCACCCCTCCACTTT
TRBJ1-4 TRBD1 . TRBV19 CASRTGTNEKLFF TGTGCCAGCCGGACAGGGACTAATGAAAAACTGTTTTTT
TRBJ1-1 . . TRBV3-1/TRBV3-2 CASTRTGYAEAFF TGTGCCAGCACTCGAACGGGATATGCTGAAGCTTTCTTT
TRBJ2-7 TRBD2 few TRBV5-1 CASSPYTSGRALSYEQYF TGCGCCAGCAGCCCCTATACTAGCGGGAGGGCCCTCTCCTACGAGCAGTACTTC
TRBJ2-7 . . TRBV19 CASSMFGYEQYF TGTGCCAGTAGTATGTTCGGGTACGAGCAGTACTTC
TRBJ2-7 TRBD1 . TRBV29-1 CSAKRITGASSYEQYF TGCAGCGCCAAGCGTATAACAGGGGCGAGCTCCTACGAGCAGTACTTC
TRBJ1-3 . . TRBV10-3 CAISESGQPSGNTIYF TGTGCCATCAGTGAGTCGGGGCAGCCCTCTGGAAACACCATATATTTT
TRBJ1-4 TRBD1 once TRBV30 CAWSGPGQGYEKLFF TGTGCCTGGAGCGGTCCGGGACAGGGGTATGAAAAACTGTTTTTT
TRBJ1-1 . few TRBV29-1 CSVEVPGYEFVFF TGCAGCGTTGAAGTACCGGGATACGAGTTCGTTTTCTTT
TRBJ2-2 . . TRBV5-1 CASSLSGQLANTGELFF TGCGCCAGCAGCTTGTCCGGACAGCTCGCGAACACCGGGGAGCTGTTTTTT
TRBJ2-2 . . TRBV7-2 CASSFNSAGELFF TGTGCCAGCAGCTTCAACTCTGCCGGGGAGCTGTTTTTT
TRBJ2-3 TRBD2 once TRBV6-4 CASSEGLAGGSDTQYF TGTGCCAGCAGTGAAGGACTAGCGGGGGGGTCAGATACGCAGTATTTT
TRBJ1-5 . . TRBV6-2/TRBV6-3 CASSFTGISNQPQHF TGTGCCAGCAGTTTTACAGGGATAAGCAATCAGCCCCAGCATTTT
TRBJ1-1 . . TRBV5-1 CASSVDSNTEAFF TGCGCCAGCAGCGTCGACTCTAACACTGAAGCTTTCTTT
TRBJ2-3 TRBD1 . TRBV28 CASSGDRGFQDTQYF TGTGCCAGCAGCGGGGACAGGGGGTTTCAAGATACGCAGTATTTT
TRBJ2-5 . . TRBV6-5 CASRPPDSETQYF TGTGCCAGCAGGCCCCCCGACTCAGAGACCCAGTACTTC
TRBJ2-7 TRBD2 . TRBV11-1 CASSILSGGYSYEQYF TGTGCCAGCAGCATACTTAGCGGGGGGTACTCCTACGAGCAGTACTTC
TRBJ1-3 TRBD1 . TRBV4-2 CASSQVGQMSGNTIYF TGTGCCAGCAGCCAAGTGGGACAGATGTCTGGAAACACCATATATTTT
TRBJ2-7 . . TRBV3-1/TRBV3-2 CASSLSYEQYF TGTGCCAGCAGCCTGAGCTACGAGCAGTACTTC
TRBJ2-5 . once TRBV2 CASSYQETQYF TGTGCCAGCAGTTATCAAGAGACCCAGTACTTC
TRBJ1-2 . . TRBV7-3 CASSSLQPRNYGYTF TGTGCCAGCAGCTCCCTACAACCGCGGAACTATGGCTACACCTTC
TRBJ2-7 TRBD2 . TRBV3-1/TRBV3-2 CASSQEFPAGLADYEQYF TGTGCCAGCAGCCAAGAATTTCCTGCCGGACTAGCGGACTACGAGCAGTACTTC
TRBJ2-5 . . TRBV7-3 CASSLSPSETQYF TGTGCCAGCAGCTTAAGTCCCTCGGAGACCCAGTACTTC
TRBJ1-1 TRBD1 . TRBV6-5 CASSYSTGMDTEAFF TGTGCCAGCAGTTACTCGACAGGGATGGACACTGAAGCTTTCTTT
TRBJ2-5 . . TRBV6-6 CASSFTQGQATQYF TGTGCCAGCAGTTTTACTCAGGGTCAGGCGACCCAGTACTTC
TRBJ2-5 . once TRBV30 CAWSTLGGETQYF TGTGCCTGGAGTACCCTTGGCGGGGAGACCCAGTACTTC
TRBJ2-1 TRBD2 . TRBV10-3 CAINTASGGTYNEQFF TGTGCCATCAATACTGCTAGCGGCGGCACCTACAATGAGCAGTTCTTC
TRBJ1-4 TRBD1 once TRBV9 CASSPWSGTGRAANEKLFF TGTGCCAGCAGCCCGTGGTCCGGGACAGGACGGGCGGCTAATGAAAAACTGTTTTTT
TRBJ2-1 . . TRBV28 CASSLVQDWNEQFF TGTGCCAGCAGTTTGGTTCAAGACTGGAATGAGCAGTTCTTC
TRBJ2-1 . . TRBV5-6 CASSLGGGHYYNEQFF TGTGCCAGCAGCTTGGGTGGCGGACATTACTACAATGAGCAGTTCTTC
TRBJ2-1 . . TRBV21-1 CASSRPGHTYNEQFF TGTGCCAGCAGCAGACCGGGACACACTTACAATGAGCAGTTCTTC
TRBJ1-4 . . TRBV7-9 CASSPTVWANEKLFF TGTGCCAGCAGCCCCACAGTATGGGCTAATGAAAAACTGTTTTTT
TRBJ1-5 . . TRBV5-1 CASSSGTGNSNQPQHF TGCGCCAGCAGCTCCGGGACTGGTAATAGCAATCAGCCCCAGCATTTT
TRBJ2-5 . . TRBV30 CAWSVGDGSYETQYF TGTGCCTGGAGTGTAGGGGACGGGAGTTACGAGACCCAGTACTTC
TRBJ2-1 TRBD2 . TRBV6-4 CASTKDTGGNNEQFF TGTGCCAGCACTAAAGACACGGGAGGGAACAATGAGCAGTTCTTC
TRBJ1-5 TRBD1 . TRBV4-1 CASSQEGQGSNQPQHF TGCGCCAGCAGCCAAGAGGGACAGGGTAGCAATCAGCCCCAGCATTTT
TRBJ1-4 . . TRBV5-1 CASSLAGTGEKLFF TGCGCCAGCAGCTTGGCGGGTACAGGGGAAAAACTGTTTTTT
TRBJ2-7 . . TRBV3-1/TRBV3-2 CASSHEWYEQYF TGTGCCAGCAGCCATGAGTGGTACGAGCAGTACTTC
TRBJ2-5 . . TRBV7-9 CASSLASQETQYF TGTGCCAGCAGCTTAGCCAGCCAAGAGACCCAGTACTTC
TRBJ2-7 TRBD2 . TRBV7-6 CASRLGAGEAYEQYF TGTGCCAGCAGATTAGGGGCGGGAGAAGCCTACGAGCAGTACTTC
TRBJ1-1 . . TRBV30 CAWSNDIIGGTEAFF TGTGCCTGGAGTAACGACATAATCGGTGGTACTGAAGCTTTCTTT
TRBJ1-2 . . TRBV5-1 CASSLDSQSLTF TGCGCCAGCAGCTTGGACAGCCAGAGTCTCACCTTC